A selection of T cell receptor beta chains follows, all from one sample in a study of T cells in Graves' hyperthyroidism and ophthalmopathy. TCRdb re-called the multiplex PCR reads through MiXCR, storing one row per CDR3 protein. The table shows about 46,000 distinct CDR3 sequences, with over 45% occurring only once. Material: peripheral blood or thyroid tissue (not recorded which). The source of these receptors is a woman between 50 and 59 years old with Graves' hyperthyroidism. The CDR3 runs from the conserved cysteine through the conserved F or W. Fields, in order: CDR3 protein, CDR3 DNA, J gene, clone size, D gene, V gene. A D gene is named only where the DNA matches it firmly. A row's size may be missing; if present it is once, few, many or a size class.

CASSLFGTGRYEQYF TGTGCCAGCAGCCTCTTCGGGACAGGGAGATACGAGCAGTACTTC TRBJ2-7 once TRBD1 TRBV4-2
CASSQDGRALHYEQYF TGCGCCAGCAGCCAAGATGGCAGGGCTTTACACTACGAGCAGTACTTC TRBJ2-7 many . TRBV4-1
CSAEVGVTTEAFF TGCAGCGCCGAAGTGGGGGTGACCACTGAAGCTTTCTTT TRBJ1-1 many . TRBV29-1
CASSLDQGGGRAVYEQYF TGCGCCAGCAGCTTGGATCAGGGCGGCGGGAGGGCCGTCTACGAGCAGTACTTC TRBJ2-7 many TRBD2 TRBV5-1
CASSHRQGHGYTF TGTGCCAGCAGCCATAGACAGGGACATGGCTACACCTTC TRBJ1-2 . TRBD1 TRBV12-3/TRBV12-4
CASSVGTDNSPLHF TGTGCCAGCAGCGTTGGGACAGATAATTCACCCCTCCACTTT TRBJ1-6 many TRBD1 TRBV9
CASSSGLAGDHEQYF TGTGCCAGCAGCTCCGGACTAGCGGGAGACCACGAGCAGTACTTC TRBJ2-7 . TRBD2 TRBV7-3
CASSPGQGQSEQYF TGTGCCAGCAGTCCAGGACAGGGGCAGAGCGAGCAGTACTTC TRBJ2-7 many TRBD1 TRBV28
CARLGGGGYTF TGTGCTAGATTAGGGGGAGGGGGCTACACCTTC TRBJ1-2 . . TRBV11-1
CASSVRVRGTEAFF TGTGCCAGCAGCGTTAGGGTACGTGGCACTGAAGCTTTCTTT TRBJ1-1 . . TRBV13
CASSLSGTLNTEAFF TGTGCCAGCAGCCTATCCGGGACACTGAACACTGAAGCTTTCTTT TRBJ1-1 . . TRBV7-9
CASNLETGASSPLHF TGTGCCAGCAATTTGGAGACAGGGGCCTCTTCACCCCTCCACTTT TRBJ1-6 many TRBD1 TRBV2
CASSQALGAHHF TGTGCCAGCAGTCAGGCATTGGGAGCCCATCATTTT TRBJ1-5 many . TRBV2
CASSGEREVSDTQYF TGCGCCAGCAGTGGAGAGCGGGAAGTCTCAGATACGCAGTATTTT TRBJ2-3 . TRBD2 TRBV10-1
CASTDDRDEKLFF TGTGCCAGTACCGACGACCGGGATGAAAAACTGTTTTTT TRBJ1-4 . . TRBV19
CAIATSRAGADTEAFF TGTGCCATCGCCACCAGTAGGGCAGGGGCGGACACTGAAGCTTTCTTT TRBJ1-1 . . TRBV10-3
CASSLVGAGGTEAFF TGTGCCAGCAGCTTAGTTGGAGCAGGGGGCACTGAAGCTTTCTTT TRBJ1-1 few TRBD1 TRBV7-8
CASSLSAGGARGQYF TGTGCCAGCAGTTTATCCGCCGGGGGGGCTCGCGGGCAGTACTTC TRBJ2-7 few TRBD2 TRBV7-2
CSVKYQGGRPEAFF TGCAGCGTTAAATACCAAGGGGGTAGGCCGGAAGCTTTCTTT TRBJ1-1 . . TRBV29-1
CASSHGGRTYEQYF TGTGCCAGCAGTCACGGGGGCAGAACCTACGAGCAGTACTTC TRBJ2-7 many . TRBV28
CASSESLSGANVLTF TGTGCCAGCAGTGAATCTCTCTCTGGGGCCAACGTCCTGACTTTC TRBJ2-6 . . TRBV25-1
CASSQGATNYGYTF TGTGCCAGCAGCCAGGGGGCGACAAACTATGGCTACACCTTC TRBJ1-2 many TRBD1 TRBV5-8